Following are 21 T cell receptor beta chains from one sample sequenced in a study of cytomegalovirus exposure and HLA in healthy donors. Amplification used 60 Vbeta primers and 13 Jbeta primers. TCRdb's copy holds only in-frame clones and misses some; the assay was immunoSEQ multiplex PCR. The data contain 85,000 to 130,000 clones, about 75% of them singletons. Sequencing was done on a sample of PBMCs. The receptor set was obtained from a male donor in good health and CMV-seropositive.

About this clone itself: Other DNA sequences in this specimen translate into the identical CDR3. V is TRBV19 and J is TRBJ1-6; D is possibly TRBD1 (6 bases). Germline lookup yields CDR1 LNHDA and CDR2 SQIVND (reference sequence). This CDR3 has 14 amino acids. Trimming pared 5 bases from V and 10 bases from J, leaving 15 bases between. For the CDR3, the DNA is TGTGCCAGTAGTCCAGGGGTTCCCAACTCACCCCTCCACTTT. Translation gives CASSPGVPNSPLHF.

The CDR3: CASSEGELTEAFF. CDR3 coding DNA: TGTGCCAGCAGTGAAGGAGAACTAACTGAAGCTTTCTTT. The rearrangement joins TRBV6-1 to TRBJ1-1; D not resolved. Germline V CDR1 and CDR2: MNHNS, SASEGT. This CDR3 has 13 amino acids. V lost 1 base, J lost 5 bases, and 8 bases lay in between.

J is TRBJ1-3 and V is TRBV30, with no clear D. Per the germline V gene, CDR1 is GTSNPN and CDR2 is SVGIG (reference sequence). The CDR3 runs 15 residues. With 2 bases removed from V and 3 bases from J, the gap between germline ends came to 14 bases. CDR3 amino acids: CAWSPDITLGNTIYF. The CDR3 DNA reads TGTGCCTGGAGTCCTGACATTACTCTTGGAAACACCATATATTTT.

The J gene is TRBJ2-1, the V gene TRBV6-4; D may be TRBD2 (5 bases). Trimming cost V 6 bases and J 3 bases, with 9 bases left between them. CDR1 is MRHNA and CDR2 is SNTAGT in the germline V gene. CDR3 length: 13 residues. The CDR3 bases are TGTGCCAGCAGCCCCACTAGCTACAATGAGCAGTTCTTC. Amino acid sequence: CASSPTSYNEQFF.

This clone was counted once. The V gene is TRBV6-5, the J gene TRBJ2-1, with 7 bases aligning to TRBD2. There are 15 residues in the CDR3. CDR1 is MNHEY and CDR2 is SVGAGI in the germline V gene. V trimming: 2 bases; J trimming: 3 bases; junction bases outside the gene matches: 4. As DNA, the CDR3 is TGTGCCAGCAGTTACGGGGGGGAAGGCTACAATGAGCAGTTCTTC. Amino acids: CASSYGGEGYNEQFF.

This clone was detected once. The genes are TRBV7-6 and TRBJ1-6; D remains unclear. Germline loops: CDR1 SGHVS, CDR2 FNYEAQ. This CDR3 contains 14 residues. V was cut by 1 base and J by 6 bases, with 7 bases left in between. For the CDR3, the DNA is TGTGCCAGCAGCTTAGTACAGACTAATTCACCCCTCCACTTT. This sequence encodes CASSLVQTNSPLHF.

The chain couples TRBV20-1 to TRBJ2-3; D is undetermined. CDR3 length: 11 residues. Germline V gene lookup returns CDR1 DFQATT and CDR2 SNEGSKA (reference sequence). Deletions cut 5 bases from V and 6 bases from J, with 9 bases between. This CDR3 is CSAALEDTQYF. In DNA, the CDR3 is TGCAGTGCTGCTCTTGAGGATACGCAGTATTTT.

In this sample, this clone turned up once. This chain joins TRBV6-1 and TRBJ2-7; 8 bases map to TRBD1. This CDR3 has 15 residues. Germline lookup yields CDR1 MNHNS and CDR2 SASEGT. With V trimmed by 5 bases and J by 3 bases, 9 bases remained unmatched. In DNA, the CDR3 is TGTGCCAGCAGTCGAGGGGGGACAGGAGACTACGAGCAGTACTTC. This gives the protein CASSRGGTGDYEQYF.

The CDR3 sequence: CASSFQDRAHETFF. CDR3 sequence (DNA): TGTGCCAGCAGTTTCCAGGACAGGGCCCATGAGACTTTCTTT. V is TRBV27 and J is TRBJ1-1, with 8 bases that match TRBD1. The CDR3 sequence is 14 residues long. Germline V gene sequence: CDR1 MNHEY, CDR2 SMNVEV (reference sequence). After removal of 3 bases from V and 12 bases from J, the junction contained 12 bases not matched to a gene.

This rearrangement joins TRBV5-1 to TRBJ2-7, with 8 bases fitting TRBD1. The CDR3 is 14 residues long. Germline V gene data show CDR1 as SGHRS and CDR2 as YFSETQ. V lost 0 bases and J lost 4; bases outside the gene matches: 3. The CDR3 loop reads CASSLGQGAYEQYF. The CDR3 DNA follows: TGCGCCAGCAGCTTGGGTCAGGGGGCATACGAGCAGTACTTC.

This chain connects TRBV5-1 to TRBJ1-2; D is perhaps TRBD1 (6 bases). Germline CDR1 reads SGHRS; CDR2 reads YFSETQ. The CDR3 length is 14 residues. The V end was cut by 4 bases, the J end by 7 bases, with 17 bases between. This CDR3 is CASSKPQGMTGYTF. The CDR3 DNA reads TGCGCCAGCAGCAAGCCACAGGGTATGACTGGCTACACCTTC. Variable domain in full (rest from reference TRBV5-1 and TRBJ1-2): KAGVTQTPRYLIKTRGQQVTLSCSPISGHRSVSWYQQTPGQGLQFLFEYFSETQRNKGNFPGRFSGRQFSNSRSEMNVSTLELGDSALYLCASSKPQGMTGYTFGSGTRLTVV.

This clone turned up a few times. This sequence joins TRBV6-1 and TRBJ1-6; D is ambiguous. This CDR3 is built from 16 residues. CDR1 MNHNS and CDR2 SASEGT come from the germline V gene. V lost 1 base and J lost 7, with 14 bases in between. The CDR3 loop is CASSEVLSWANSPLHF. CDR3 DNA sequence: TGTGCCAGCAGTGAAGTCCTGTCGTGGGCAAATTCACCCCTCCACTTT.

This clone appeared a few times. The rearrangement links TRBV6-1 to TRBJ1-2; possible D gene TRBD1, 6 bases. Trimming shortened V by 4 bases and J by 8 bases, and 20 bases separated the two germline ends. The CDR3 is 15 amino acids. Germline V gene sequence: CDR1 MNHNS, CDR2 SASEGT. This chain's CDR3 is CASSVTGFQVSGYTF. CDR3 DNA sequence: TGTGCCAGCAGTGTCACAGGGTTCCAGGTCAGCGGCTACACCTTC.

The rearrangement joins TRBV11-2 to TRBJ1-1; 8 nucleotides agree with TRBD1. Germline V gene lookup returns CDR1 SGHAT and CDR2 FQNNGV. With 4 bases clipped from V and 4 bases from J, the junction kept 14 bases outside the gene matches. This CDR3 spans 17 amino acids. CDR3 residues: CASSSTGTGSWATEAFF. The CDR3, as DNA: TGTGCCAGCAGCTCAACCGGGACAGGATCTTGGGCCACTGAAGCTTTCTTT.

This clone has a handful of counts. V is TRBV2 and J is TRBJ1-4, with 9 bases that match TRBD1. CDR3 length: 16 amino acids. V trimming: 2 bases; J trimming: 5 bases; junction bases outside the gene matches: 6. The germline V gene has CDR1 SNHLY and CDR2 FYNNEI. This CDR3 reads CASSEFGTGRNEKLFF. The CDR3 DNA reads TGTGCCAGCAGTGAATTTGGGACAGGGAGGAATGAAAAACTGTTTTTT.

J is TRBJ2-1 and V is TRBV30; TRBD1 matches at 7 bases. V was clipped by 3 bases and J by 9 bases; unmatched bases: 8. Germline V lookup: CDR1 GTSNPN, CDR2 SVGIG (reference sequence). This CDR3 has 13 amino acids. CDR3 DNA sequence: TGTGCCTGGAGCGGGACCCCAGGGGGTGAGCAGTTCTTC. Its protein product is CAWSGTPGGEQFF.

In nucleotides, the CDR3 is TGTGCCAGCAGCCCGGAGGGTGCCGAATGGGCAGCGAAGGGGTACGAGCAGTACTTC. It codes for CASSPEGAEWAAKGYEQYF. V is TRBV7-9 and J is TRBJ2-7; tentatively, D is TRBD2 (6 bases). This CDR3 comprises 19 residues. CDR1 and CDR2 from the germline V gene are SEHNR and FQNEAQ (reference sequence). V was clipped by 5 bases and J by 4 bases, with 30 bases between them.

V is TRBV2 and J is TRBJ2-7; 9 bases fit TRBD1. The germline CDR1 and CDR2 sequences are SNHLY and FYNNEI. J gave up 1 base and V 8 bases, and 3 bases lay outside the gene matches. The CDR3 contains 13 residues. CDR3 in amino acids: CASEGTGSYEQYF. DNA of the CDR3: TGTGCCAGCGAGGGGACAGGGTCCTACGAGCAGTACTTC.

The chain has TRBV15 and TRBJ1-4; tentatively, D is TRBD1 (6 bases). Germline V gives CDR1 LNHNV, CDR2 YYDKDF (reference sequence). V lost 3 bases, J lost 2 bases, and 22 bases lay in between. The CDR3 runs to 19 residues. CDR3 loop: CATSSTGSVSVRTNEKLFF. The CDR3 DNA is TGTGCCACCAGCAGTACAGGGTCTGTCTCGGTTCGTACTAATGAAAAACTGTTTTTT.

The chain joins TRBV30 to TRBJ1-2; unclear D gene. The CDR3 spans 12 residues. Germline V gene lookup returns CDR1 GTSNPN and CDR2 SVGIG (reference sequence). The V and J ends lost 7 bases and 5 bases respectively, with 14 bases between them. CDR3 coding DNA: TGTGCCTACCGTGGCTCCATGTATGGCTACACCTTC. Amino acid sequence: CAYRGSMYGYTF. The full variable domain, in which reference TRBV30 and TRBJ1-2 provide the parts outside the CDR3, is SQTIHQWPATLVQPVGSPLSLECTVEGTSNPNLYWYRQAAGRGLQLLFYSVGIGQISSEVPQNLSASRPQDRQFILSSKKLLLSDSGFYLCAYRGSMYGYTFGSGTRLTVV.

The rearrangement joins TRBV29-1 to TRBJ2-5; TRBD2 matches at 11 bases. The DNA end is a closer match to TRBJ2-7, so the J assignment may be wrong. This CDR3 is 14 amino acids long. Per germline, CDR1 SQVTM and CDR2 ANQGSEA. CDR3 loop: CSALLAGVPYEQYF. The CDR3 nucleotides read TGCAGCGCTTTACTAGCGGGAGTTCCCTACGAGCAGTACTTC.